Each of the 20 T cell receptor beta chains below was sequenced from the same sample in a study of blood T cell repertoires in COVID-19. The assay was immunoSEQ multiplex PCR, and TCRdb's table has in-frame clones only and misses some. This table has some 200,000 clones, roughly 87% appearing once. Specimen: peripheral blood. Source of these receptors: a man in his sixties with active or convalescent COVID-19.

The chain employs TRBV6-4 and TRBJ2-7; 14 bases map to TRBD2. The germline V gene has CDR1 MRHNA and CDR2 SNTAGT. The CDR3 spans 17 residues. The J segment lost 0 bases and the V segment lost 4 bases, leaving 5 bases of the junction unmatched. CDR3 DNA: TGTGCCAGCAGTGGGACTAGCGGGGGGCGTAGCTCCTACGAGCAGTACTTC. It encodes CASSGTSGGRSSYEQYF.

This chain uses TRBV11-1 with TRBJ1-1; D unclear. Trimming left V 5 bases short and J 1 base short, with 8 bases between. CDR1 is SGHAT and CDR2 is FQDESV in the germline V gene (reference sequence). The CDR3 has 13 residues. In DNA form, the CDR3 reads TGTGCCAGCAGCCGCGGAGAGAACACTGAAGCTTTCTTT. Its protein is CASSRGENTEAFF.

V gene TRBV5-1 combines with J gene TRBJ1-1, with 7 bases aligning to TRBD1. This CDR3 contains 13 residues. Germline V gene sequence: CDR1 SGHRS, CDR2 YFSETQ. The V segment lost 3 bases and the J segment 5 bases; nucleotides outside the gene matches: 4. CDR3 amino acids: CASSWTGLTEAFF. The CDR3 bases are TGCGCCAGCAGCTGGACAGGCTTAACTGAAGCTTTCTTT.

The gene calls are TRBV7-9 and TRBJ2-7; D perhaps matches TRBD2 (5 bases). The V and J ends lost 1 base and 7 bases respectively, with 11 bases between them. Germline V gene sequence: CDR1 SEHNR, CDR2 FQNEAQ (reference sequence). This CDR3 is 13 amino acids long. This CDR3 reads CASSLEQPGEQYF. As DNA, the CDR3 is TGTGCCAGCAGCTTAGAACAGCCGGGGGAGCAGTACTTC.

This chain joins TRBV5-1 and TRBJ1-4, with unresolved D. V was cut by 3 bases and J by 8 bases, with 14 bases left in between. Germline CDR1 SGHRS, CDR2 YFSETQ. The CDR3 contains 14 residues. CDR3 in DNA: TGCGCCAGCAGCTCGGAGGATGTCCGGGAAAAACTGTTTTTT. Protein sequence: CASSSEDVREKLFF. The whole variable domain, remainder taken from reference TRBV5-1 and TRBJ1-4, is KAGVTQTPRYLIKTRGQQVTLSCSPISGHRSVSWYQQTPGQGLQFLFEYFSETQRNKGNFPGRFSGRQFSNSRSEMNVSTLELGDSALYLCASSSEDVREKLFFGSGTQLSVL.

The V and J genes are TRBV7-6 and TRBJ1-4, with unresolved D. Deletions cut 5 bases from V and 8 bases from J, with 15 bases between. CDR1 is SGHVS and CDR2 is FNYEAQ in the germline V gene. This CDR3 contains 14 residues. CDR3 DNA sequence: TGTGCCAGCAGCCAAAATCGGGGTAAAGAAAAACTGTTTTTT. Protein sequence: CASSQNRGKEKLFF.

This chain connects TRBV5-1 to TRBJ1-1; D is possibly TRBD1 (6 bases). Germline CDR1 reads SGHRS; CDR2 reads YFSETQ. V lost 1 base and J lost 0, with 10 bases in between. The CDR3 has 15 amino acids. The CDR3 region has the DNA TGCGCCAGCAGCTTGATTGGGGGCGTGAACACTGAAGCTTTCTTT. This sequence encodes CASSLIGGVNTEAFF.

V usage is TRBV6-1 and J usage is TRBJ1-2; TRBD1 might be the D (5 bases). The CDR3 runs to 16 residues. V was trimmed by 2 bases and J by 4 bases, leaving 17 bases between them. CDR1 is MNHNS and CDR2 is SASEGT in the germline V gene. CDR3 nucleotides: TGTGCCAGCAGTGAAACTGGAGGGGTAACGGGCTATGGCTACACCTTC. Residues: CASSETGGVTGYGYTF.

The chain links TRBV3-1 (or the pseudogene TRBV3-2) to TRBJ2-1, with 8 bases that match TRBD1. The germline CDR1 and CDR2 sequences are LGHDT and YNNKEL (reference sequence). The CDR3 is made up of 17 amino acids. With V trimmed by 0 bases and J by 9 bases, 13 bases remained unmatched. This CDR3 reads CASSQESRTGTAGEQFF. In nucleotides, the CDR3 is TGTGCCAGCAGCCAAGAGTCCCGGACAGGGACTGCGGGTGAGCAGTTCTTC.

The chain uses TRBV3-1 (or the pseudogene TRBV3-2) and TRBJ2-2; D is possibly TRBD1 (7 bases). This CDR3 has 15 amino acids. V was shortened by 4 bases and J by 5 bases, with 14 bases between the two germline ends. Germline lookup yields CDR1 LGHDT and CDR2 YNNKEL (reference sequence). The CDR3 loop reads CASSPSGGGTGELFF. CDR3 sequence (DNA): TGTGCCAGCAGCCCCTCAGGGGGAGGAACCGGGGAGCTGTTTTTT.

The CDR3 bases are TGTGCTAGTGGAGAGGGATACACCGGGGAGCTGTTTTTT. Translating it yields CASGEGYTGELFF. The chain combines TRBV12-5 with TRBJ2-2, with D perhaps TRBD2 (5 bases). Germline assignment: CDR1 LGHNT and CDR2 FRNRAP. The length of the CDR3 is 13 residues. The V end lost 6 bases, the J end lost 3 bases, and 8 bases lay between the germline ends.

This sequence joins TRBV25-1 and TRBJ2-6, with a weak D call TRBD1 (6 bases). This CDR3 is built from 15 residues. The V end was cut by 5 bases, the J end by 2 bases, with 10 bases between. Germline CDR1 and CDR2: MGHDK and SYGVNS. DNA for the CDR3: TGTGCCAGCAGTTCCCACAGGGCTGGGGCCAACGTCCTGACTTTC. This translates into CASSSHRAGANVLTF.

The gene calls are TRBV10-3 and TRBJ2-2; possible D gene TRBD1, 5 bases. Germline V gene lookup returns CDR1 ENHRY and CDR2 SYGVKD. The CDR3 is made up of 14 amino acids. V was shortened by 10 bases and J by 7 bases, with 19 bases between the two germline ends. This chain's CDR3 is CATLGQGRDGELFF. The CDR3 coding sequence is TGTGCCACCCTGGGGCAGGGCAGGGACGGGGAGCTGTTTTTT.

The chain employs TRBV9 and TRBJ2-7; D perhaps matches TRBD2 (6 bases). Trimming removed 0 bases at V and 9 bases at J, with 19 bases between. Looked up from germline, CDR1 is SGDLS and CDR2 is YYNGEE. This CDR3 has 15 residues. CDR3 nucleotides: TGTGCCAGCAGCGTAGCCGGGAGTCCTAGGCAAGGGCAGTACTTC. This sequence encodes CASSVAGSPRQGQYF.

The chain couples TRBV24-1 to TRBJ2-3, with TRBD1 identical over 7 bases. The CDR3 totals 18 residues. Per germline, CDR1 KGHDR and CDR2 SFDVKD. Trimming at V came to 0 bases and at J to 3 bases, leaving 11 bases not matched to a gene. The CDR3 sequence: CATSDLGSYRGETDTQYF. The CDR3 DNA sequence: TGTGCCACCAGTGATTTGGGTAGTTACAGGGGAGAGACAGATACGCAGTATTTT.

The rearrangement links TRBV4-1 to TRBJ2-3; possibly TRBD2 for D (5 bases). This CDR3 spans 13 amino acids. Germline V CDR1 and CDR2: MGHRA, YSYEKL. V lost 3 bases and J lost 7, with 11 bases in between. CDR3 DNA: TGCGCCAGCAGCCACCTACTAGTAAATACGCAGTATTTT. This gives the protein CASSHLLVNTQYF.

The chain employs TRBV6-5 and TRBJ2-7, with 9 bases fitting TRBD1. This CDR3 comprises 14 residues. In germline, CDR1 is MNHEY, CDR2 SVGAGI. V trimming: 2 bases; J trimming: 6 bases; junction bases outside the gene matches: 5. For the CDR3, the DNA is TGTGCCAGCAGTTACCGACAGGGGGGTAGCGAGCAGTACTTC. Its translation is CASSYRQGGSEQYF.

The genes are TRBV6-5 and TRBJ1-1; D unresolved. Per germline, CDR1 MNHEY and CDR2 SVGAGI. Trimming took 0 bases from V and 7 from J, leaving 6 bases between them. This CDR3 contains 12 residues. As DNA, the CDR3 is TGTGCCAGCAGTTACTCGAGAAGTGAAGCTTTCTTT. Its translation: CASSYSRSEAFF.

In DNA form, the CDR3 reads TGCGCCAGCAGCCCCTTCGGGGGACCCAATTCACCCCTCCACTTT. This translates into CASSPFGGPNSPLHF. The chain joins TRBV4-1 to TRBJ1-6; weak D call: TRBD1 (5 bases). The CDR3 contains 15 residues. The V end lost 4 bases, the J end lost 7 bases, and 14 bases lay between the germline ends. Germline V gene data show CDR1 as MGHRA and CDR2 as YSYEKL.

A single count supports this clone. In nucleotides, the CDR3 is TGTGCCAGCAGTGAGGGGGTCCCGGGACAGGGTTACGAGCAGTACTTC. Its protein product is CASSEGVPGQGYEQYF. This sequence joins TRBV2 and TRBJ2-7, with TRBD1 matching 9 bases. This CDR3 spans 16 amino acids. The ends lost 3 bases at V and 4 bases at J; junction bases unmatched: 10. In germline, CDR1 is SNHLY, CDR2 FYNNEI.